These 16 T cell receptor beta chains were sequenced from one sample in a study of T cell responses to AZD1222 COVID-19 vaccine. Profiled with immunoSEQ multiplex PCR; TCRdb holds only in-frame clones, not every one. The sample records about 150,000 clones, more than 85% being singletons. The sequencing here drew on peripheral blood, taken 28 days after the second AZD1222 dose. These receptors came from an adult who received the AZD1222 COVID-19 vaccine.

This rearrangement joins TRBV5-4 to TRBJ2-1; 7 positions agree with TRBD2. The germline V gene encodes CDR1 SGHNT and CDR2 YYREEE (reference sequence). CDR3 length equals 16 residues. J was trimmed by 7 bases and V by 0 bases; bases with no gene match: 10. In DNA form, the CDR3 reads TGTGCCAGCAGCTTGGACGTCCCCCGGGGGGATAATGAGCAGTTCTTC. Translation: CASSLDVPRGDNEQFF. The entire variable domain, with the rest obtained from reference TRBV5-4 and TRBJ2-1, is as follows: ETGVTQSPTHLIKTRGQQVTLRCSSQSGHNTVSWYQQALGQGPQFIFQYYREEENGRGNFPPRFSGLQFPNYSSELNVNALELDDSALYLCASSLDVPRGDNEQFFGPGTRLTVL.

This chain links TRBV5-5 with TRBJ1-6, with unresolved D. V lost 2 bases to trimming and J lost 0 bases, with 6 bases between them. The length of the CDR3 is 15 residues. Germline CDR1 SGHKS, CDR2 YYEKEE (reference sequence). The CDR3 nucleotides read TGTGCCAGCAGCTTAGCGAGCTCCTATAATTCACCCCTCCACTTT. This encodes CASSLASSYNSPLHF.

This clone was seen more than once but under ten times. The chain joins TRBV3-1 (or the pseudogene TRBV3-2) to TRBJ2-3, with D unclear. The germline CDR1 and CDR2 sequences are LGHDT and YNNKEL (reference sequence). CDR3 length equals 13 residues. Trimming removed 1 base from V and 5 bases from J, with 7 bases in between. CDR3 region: CASSQGNGDTQYF. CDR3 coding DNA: TGTGCCAGCAGCCAAGGAAATGGAGATACGCAGTATTTT.

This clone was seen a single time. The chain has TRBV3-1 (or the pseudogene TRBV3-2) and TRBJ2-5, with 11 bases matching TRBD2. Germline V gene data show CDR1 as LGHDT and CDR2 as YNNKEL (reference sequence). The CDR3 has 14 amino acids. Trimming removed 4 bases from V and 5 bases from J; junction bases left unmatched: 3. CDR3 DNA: TGTGCCAGCAGCCTTGCTAGCGGGGGGGAGACCCAGTACTTC. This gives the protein CASSLASGGETQYF.

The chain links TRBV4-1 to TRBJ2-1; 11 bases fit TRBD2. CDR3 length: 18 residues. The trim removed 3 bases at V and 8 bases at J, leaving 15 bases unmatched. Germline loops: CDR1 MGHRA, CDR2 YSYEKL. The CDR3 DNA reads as TGCGCCAGCAGCCAGGACGGGACTAGCGGACAACTTTTGGATGAGCAGTTCTTC. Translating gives CASSQDGTSGQLLDEQFF.

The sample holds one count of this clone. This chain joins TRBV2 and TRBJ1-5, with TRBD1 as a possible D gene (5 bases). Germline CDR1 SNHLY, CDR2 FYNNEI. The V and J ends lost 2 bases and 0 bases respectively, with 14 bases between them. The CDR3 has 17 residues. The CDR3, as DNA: TGTGCCAGCAGTGAACGGAGGGGTGCGTATAGCAATCAGCCCCAGCATTTT. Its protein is CASSERRGAYSNQPQHF.

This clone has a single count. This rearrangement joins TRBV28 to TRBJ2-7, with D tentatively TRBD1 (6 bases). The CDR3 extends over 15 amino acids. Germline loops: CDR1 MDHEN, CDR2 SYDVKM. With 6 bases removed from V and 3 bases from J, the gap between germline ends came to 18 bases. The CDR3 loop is CASSPGTLDRYEQYF. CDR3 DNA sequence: TGTGCCAGCAGCCCAGGGACATTGGACCGCTACGAGCAGTACTTC.

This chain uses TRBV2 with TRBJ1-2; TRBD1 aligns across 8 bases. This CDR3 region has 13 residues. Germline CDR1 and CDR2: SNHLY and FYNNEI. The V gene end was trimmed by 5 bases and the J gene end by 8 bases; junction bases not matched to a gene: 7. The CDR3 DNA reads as TGTGCCAGCAGTCCCCGGACAGGGAAGGGCTACACCTTC. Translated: CASSPRTGKGYTF.

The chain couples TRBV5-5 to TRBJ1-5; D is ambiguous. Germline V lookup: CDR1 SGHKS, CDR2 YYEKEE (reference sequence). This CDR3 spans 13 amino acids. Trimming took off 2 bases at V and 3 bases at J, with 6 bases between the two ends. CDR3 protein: CASSFLHNQPQHF. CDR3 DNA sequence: TGTGCCAGCAGCTTTCTACACAATCAGCCCCAGCATTTT.

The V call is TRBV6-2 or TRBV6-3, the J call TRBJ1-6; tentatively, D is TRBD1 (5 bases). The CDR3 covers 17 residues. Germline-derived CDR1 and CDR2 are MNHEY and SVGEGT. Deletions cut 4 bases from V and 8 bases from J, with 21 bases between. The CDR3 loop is CASSWAARQQADSPLHF. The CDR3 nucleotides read TGTGCCAGCAGTTGGGCCGCCAGACAACAGGCGGATTCACCCCTCCACTTT.

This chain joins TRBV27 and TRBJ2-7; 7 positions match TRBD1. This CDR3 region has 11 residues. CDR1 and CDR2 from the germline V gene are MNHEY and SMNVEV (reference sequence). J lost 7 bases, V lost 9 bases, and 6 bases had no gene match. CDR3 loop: CASRQGREQYF. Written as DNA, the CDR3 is TGTGCCAGTCGACAGGGAAGGGAGCAGTACTTC.

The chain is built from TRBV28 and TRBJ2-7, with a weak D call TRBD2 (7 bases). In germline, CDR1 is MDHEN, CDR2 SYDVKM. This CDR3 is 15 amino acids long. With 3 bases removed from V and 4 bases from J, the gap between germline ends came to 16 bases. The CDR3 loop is CASSFLTGGEYEQYF. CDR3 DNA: TGTGCCAGCAGTTTCCTTACGGGGGGCGAGTACGAGCAGTACTTC.

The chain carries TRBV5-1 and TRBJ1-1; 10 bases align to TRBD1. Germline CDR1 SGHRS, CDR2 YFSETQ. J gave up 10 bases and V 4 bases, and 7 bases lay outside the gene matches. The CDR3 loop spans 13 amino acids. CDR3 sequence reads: CASSPGTGEGAFF. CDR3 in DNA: TGCGCCAGCAGCCCAGGGACAGGGGAGGGAGCTTTCTTT.

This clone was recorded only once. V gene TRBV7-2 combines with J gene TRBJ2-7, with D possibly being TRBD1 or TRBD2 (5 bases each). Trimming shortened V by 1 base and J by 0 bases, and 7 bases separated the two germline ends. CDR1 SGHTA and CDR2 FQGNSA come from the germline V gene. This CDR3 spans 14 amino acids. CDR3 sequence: CASSLEGRSYEQYF. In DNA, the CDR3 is TGTGCCAGCAGCTTAGAGGGACGCTCCTACGAGCAGTACTTC.

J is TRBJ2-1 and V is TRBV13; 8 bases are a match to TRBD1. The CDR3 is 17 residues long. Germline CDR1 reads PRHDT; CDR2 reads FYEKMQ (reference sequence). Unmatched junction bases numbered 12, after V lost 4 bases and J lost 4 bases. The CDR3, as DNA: TGTGCCAGCAGCTCCGCCCTCCGGGACAGGAGTTACAATGAGCAGTTCTTC. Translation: CASSSALRDRSYNEQFF.

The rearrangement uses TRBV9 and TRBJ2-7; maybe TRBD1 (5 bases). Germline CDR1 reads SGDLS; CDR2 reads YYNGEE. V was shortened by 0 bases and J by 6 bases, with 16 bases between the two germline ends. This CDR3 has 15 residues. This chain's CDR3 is CASSVASDSNREQYF. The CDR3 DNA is TGTGCCAGCAGCGTAGCCTCCGACAGTAATCGCGAGCAGTACTTC.